The 14 T cell receptor beta chains below all came from one sample that was sequenced in a study of blood T cell repertoires in COVID-19. TCRdb's copy holds only in-frame clones and misses some; the assay was immunoSEQ multiplex PCR. The sample carries about 440,000 clones, approximately 88% recorded once. Sequenced input: peripheral blood. Every receptor here comes from a woman in her 50s with COVID-19, enrolled during active disease.

This clone is a singleton in its sample. The sample holds other DNA sequences that translate to the same CDR3. This chain links TRBV30 with TRBJ2-5; tentatively, D is TRBD2 (6 bases). The CDR3 spans 12 residues. Trimming pared 0 bases from V and 5 bases from J, leaving 7 bases between. Germline-derived CDR1 and CDR2 are GTSNPN and SVGIG (reference sequence). The CDR3 DNA reads TGTGCCTGGAGTGTACGGGGGGAGACCCAGTACTTC. Translated: CAWSVRGETQYF.

This rearrangement joins TRBV27 to TRBJ1-1, with a possible D match to TRBD1 (5 bases). The germline V and J ends were trimmed by 4 bases and 4 bases, with 19 bases remaining between them. The CDR3 totals 16 residues. Germline assignment: CDR1 MNHEY and CDR2 SMNVEV (reference sequence). The CDR3 region is CASSSRQSGPGTEAFF. The CDR3 DNA is TGTGCCAGCAGTTCCCGACAGTCTGGGCCGGGCACTGAAGCTTTCTTT.

The chain couples TRBV3-1 (or the pseudogene TRBV3-2) to TRBJ1-5; weak D call: TRBD1 (5 bases). This CDR3 is built from 15 residues. The V and J ends lost 1 base and 7 bases respectively, with 14 bases between them. CDR1 and CDR2 from the germline V gene are LGHDT and YNNKEL (reference sequence). This CDR3 is CASSQGIRVGQPQHF. In DNA form, the CDR3 reads TGTGCCAGCAGCCAAGGGATCAGGGTCGGGCAGCCCCAGCATTTT.

A single count supports this clone. The chain couples TRBV9 to TRBJ2-5, with a possible D match to TRBD1 (6 bases). Germline values: CDR1 SGDLS, CDR2 YYNGEE. With 0 bases removed from V and 1 base from J, the gap between germline ends came to 7 bases. The CDR3 covers 14 residues. CDR3 loop: CASSVEGGQETQYF. The CDR3 DNA sequence: TGTGCCAGCAGCGTAGAAGGGGGCCAAGAGACCCAGTACTTC.

As DNA, the CDR3 is TGTGCCAGCAGTCCAGGGGGCGCCTCGGGAAACACCATATATTTT. Translated: CASSPGGASGNTIYF. The V call is TRBV7-2, the J call TRBJ1-3; 8 positions match TRBD1. The CDR3 sequence is 15 residues long. Per germline, CDR1 SGHTA and CDR2 FQGNSA. The trim removed 6 bases at V and 4 bases at J, leaving 8 bases unmatched.

The rearrangement uses TRBV24-1 and TRBJ1-1, with D perhaps matching TRBD1 (6 bases). Trimming pared 5 bases from V and 4 bases from J, leaving 10 bases between. The CDR3 contains 13 residues. Germline lookup yields CDR1 KGHDR and CDR2 SFDVKD. The DNA of the CDR3 is TGTGCCACCAGTGGAGGGGGTAGCACTGAAGCTTTCTTT. Its protein product is CATSGGGSTEAFF.

The CDR3 sequence: CASQGSSYNSPLHF. In DNA, the CDR3 is TGTGCCAGCCAGGGGTCGTCCTATAATTCACCCCTCCACTTT. The V call is TRBV9, the J call TRBJ1-6, with a weak D call TRBD1 (6 bases). V was shortened by 7 bases and J by 1 base, with 9 bases between the two germline ends. CDR3 length: 14 amino acids. CDR1 is SGDLS, CDR2 YYNGEE, per germline. Full variable domain (missing parts from reference TRBV9 and TRBJ1-6): DSGVTQTPKHLITATGQRVTLRCSPRSGDLSVYWYQQSLDQGLQFLIQYYNGEERAKGNILERFSAQQFPDLHSELNLSSLELGDSALYFCASQGSSYNSPLHFGNGTRLTVT.

This chain links TRBV9 with TRBJ2-3; TRBD1 aligns across 9 bases. V dropped 0 bases and J dropped 4; count of bases not matched to a gene: 12. The CDR3 contains 18 residues. Germline V gene sequence: CDR1 SGDLS, CDR2 YYNGEE. CDR3 nucleotides: TGTGCCAGCAGCGTAGACATTTTTGGACAGGGGTCGGCAGATACGCAGTATTTT. Protein sequence: CASSVDIFGQGSADTQYF.

The V gene is TRBV11-2, the J gene TRBJ1-1, with TRBD1 as a possible D gene (6 bases). This CDR3 has 16 amino acids. Germline CDR1 and CDR2: SGHAT and FQNNGV. With 5 bases removed from V and 1 base from J, the gap between germline ends came to 17 bases. The CDR3 sequence: CASSPSTGGWNTEAFF. CDR3 in DNA: TGTGCCAGCAGCCCGTCGACAGGCGGGTGGAACACTGAAGCTTTCTTT.

This clone was detected only a few times. Other DNA variants within this sample encode the same CDR3. The gene calls are TRBV4-1 and TRBJ1-1, with 8 bases aligning to TRBD1. From germline, CDR1 is MGHRA and CDR2 YSYEKL. After removal of 2 bases from V and 5 bases from J, the junction contained 4 bases not matched to a gene. This CDR3 is built from 14 residues. The CDR3 is CASSQPDRGTEAFF. CDR3 bases: TGCGCCAGCAGCCAACCAGACAGGGGAACTGAAGCTTTCTTT.

V and J are TRBV10-1 and TRBJ1-1, with D uncertain. CDR3 size: 11 residues. Trimming shortened V by 3 bases and J by 6 bases, and 5 bases separated the two germline ends. Per the germline V gene, CDR1 is WNHNN and CDR2 is SYGVQD (reference sequence). This CDR3 is CASSDGAEAFF. DNA of the CDR3: TGCGCCAGCAGTGACGGTGCTGAAGCTTTCTTT.

The chain joins TRBV11-2 to TRBJ1-2; D gene uncertain. Deletions cut 2 bases from V and 6 bases from J, with 7 bases between. The V gene's germline CDR1 is SGHAT and CDR2 FQNNGV. The CDR3 sequence is 12 residues long. As DNA, the CDR3 is TGTGCCAGCAGCTTAAGAACAAATGGCTACACCTTC. The encoded protein is CASSLRTNGYTF.

CDR3 DNA sequence: TGTGCCAGCAGTGTAGAACAGGGCGATCAGCCCCAGCATTTT. It yields the protein CASSVEQGDQPQHF. The chain has TRBV2 and TRBJ1-5, with a tentative D call TRBD1 (6 bases). CDR3 length: 14 amino acids. Trimming cost V 4 bases and J 5 bases, with 12 bases left between them. Germline V CDR1 and CDR2: SNHLY, FYNNEI.

Of note for this clone: A junction boundary mismatches the germline segment, possibly from a read error. This chain joins TRBV6-1 and TRBJ2-3; D might be TRBD2 (6 bases). The germline V gene has CDR1 MNHNS and CDR2 SASEGT. CDR3 size: 13 residues. CDR3 amino acids: CATLGTSTHTQYF. CDR3 bases: TGTGCCACTCTGGGGACTTCCACACATACGCAGTATTTT.